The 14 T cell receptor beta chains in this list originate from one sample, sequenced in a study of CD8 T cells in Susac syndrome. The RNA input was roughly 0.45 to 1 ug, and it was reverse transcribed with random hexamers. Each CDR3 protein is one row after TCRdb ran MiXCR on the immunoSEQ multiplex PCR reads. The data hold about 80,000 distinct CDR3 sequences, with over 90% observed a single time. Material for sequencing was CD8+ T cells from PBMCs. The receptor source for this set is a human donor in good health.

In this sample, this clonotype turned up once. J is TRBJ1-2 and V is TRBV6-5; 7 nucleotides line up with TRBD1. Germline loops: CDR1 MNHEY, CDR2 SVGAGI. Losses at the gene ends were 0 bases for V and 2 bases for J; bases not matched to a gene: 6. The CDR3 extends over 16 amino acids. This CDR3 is CASSYSETGVNYGYTF. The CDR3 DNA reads TGTGCCAGCAGTTACTCGGAAACAGGGGTAAACTATGGCTACACCTTC.

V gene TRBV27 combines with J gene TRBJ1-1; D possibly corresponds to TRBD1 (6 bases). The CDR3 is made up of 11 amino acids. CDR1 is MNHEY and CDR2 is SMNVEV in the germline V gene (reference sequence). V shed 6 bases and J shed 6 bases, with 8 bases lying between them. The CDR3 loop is CASRGTSEAFF. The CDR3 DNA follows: TGTGCCAGCAGGGGGACATCTGAAGCTTTCTTT.

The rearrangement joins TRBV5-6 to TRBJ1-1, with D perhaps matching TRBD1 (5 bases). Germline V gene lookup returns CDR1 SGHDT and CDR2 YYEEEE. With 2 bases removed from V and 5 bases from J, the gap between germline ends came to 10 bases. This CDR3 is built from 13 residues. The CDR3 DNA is TGTGCCAGCAGCTTTCAGGGTCAGACTGAAGCTTTCTTT. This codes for CASSFQGQTEAFF.

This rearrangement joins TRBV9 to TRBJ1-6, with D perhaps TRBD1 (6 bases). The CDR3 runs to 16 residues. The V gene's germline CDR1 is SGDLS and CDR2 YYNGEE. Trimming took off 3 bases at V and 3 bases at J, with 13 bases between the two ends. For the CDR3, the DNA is TGTGCCAGCAGCGCCTTAACAGGGAACTATAATTCACCCCTCCACTTT. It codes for CASSALTGNYNSPLHF.

In nucleotides, the CDR3 is TGTGCCAGCAGCTCGGGACAGGCCTCCTACAATGAGCAGTTCTTC. Its translation: CASSSGQASYNEQFF. V is TRBV11-2 and J is TRBJ2-1; 8 bases are shared with TRBD1. CDR3 length: 15 amino acids. V lost 4 bases, J lost 0 bases, and 2 bases stayed unmatched. Germline values: CDR1 SGHAT, CDR2 FQNNGV. Supplemented by reference TRBV11-2 and TRBJ2-1, the full variable domain reads EAGVAQSPRYKIIEKRQSVAFWCNPISGHATLYWYQQILGQGPKLLIQFQNNGVVDDSQLPKDRFSAERLKGVDSTLKIQPAKLEDSAVYLCASSSGQASYNEQFFGPGTRLTVL.

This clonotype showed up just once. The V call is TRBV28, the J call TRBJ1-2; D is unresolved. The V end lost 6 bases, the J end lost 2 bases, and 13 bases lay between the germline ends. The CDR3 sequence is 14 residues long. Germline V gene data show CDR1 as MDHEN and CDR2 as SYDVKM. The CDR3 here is CASRYLWGNYGYTF. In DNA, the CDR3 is TGTGCCAGCAGGTACCTATGGGGAAACTATGGCTACACCTTC.

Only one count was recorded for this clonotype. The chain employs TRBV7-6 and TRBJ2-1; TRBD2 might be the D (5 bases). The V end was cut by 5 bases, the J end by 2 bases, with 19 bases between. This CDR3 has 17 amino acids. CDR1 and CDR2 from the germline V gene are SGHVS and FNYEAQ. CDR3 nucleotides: TGTGCCAGCAGCCCTCGGACTCGCGGAGCTGCCTACAATGAGCAGTTCTTC. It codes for CASSPRTRGAAYNEQFF.

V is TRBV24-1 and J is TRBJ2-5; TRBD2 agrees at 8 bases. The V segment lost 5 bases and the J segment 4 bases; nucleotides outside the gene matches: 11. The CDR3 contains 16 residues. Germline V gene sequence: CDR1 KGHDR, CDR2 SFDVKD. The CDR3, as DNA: TGTGCCACCAGTGCCTTGGGACCGGGAGGGGGAGAGACCCAGTACTTC. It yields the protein CATSALGPGGGETQYF.

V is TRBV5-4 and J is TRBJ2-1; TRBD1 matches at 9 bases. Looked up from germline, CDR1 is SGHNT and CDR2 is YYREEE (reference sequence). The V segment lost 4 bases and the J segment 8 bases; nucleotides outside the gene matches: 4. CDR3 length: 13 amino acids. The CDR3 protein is CASSPGTGYEQFF. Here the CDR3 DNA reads TGTGCCAGCAGCCCGGGGACAGGGTATGAGCAGTTCTTC.

CDR3 sequence reads: CASSPGNGGSVNEQFF. The CDR3 DNA is TGTGCCAGCAGCCCTGGTAACGGCGGGAGCGTCAATGAGCAGTTCTTC. The chain has TRBV7-9 and TRBJ2-1; 7 bases align to TRBD2. This CDR3 has 16 amino acids. With 5 bases clipped from V and 6 bases from J, the junction kept 13 bases outside the gene matches. Germline loops: CDR1 SEHNR, CDR2 FQNEAQ (reference sequence).

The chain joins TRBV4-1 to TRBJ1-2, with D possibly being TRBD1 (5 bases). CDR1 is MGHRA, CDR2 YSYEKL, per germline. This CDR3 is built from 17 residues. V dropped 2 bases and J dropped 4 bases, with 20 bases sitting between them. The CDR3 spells CASSQPTETVKLYGYTF. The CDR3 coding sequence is TGCGCCAGCAGCCAACCAACGGAGACAGTGAAGCTCTATGGCTACACCTTC.

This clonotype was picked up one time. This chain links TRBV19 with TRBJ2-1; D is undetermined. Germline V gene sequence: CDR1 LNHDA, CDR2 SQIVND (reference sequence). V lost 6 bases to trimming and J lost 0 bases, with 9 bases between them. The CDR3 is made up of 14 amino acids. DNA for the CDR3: TGTGCCAGTAGGGACGGTTCCTCCTACAATGAGCAGTTCTTC. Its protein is CASRDGSSYNEQFF.

The CDR3 sequence: CASSLSLNYGYTF. Here the CDR3 DNA reads TGTGCCAGCAGTCTAAGTTTGAACTATGGCTACACCTTC. The chain carries TRBV25-1 and TRBJ1-2, with D uncertain. The V gene's germline CDR1 is MGHDK and CDR2 SYGVNS. There are 13 residues in the CDR3. Trimming shortened V by 5 bases and J by 2 bases, and 9 bases separated the two germline ends.

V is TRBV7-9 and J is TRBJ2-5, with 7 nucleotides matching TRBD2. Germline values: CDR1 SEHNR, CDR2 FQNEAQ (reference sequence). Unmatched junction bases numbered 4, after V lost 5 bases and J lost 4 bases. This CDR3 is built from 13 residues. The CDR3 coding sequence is TGTGCCAGCAGCCCCCGCGGGAGAGAGACCCAGTACTTC. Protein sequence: CASSPRGRETQYF.